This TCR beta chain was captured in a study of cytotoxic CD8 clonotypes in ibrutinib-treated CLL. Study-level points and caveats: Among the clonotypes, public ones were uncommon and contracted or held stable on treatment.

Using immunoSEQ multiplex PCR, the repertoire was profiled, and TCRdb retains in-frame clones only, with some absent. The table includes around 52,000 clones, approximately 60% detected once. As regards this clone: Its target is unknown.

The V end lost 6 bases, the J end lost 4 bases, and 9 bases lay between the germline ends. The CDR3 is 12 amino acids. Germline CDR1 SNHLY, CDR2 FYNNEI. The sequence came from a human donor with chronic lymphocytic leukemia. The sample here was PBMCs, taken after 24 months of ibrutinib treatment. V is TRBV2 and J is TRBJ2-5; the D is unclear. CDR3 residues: CASSPSGETQYF. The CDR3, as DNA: TGTGCCAGCAGCCCATCCGGAGAGACCCAGTACTTC.